What follows is one TCR beta chain and its context. The antigen this receptor binds is unknown. No much larger clone exists at a distance of one base, and base qualities are not known. The immunoSEQ Assay, a bias-controlled multiplex PCR, was used to amplify TCRbeta CDR3 regions from genomic DNA. As for the original processing: Within the assay, amplification of reference gene primers was used to estimate how many nucleated cells each sample contained. To quantify the absolute abundance of each unique TCRbeta CDR3 rearrangement, sequence reads were collapsed and filtered. For each sample, productive Simpson clonality was calculated by taking the square root of Simpson's diversity index across productive rearrangements. The source is immuneACCESS, and TCRdb retained only in-frame sequences with V and J called. Part of the clones is not carried over; for the studies checked, unresolved V genes explain less than half of this, and the remainder is unexplained. The V and J calls and clone size come from that table; D and trimming were worked out from the DNA. This sample gives 150,000 to 200,000 clones in total; around four fifths of them show up just once. Around a sixth of the sample is taken by the ten largest.

Enrolling through a virtual design, the prospective study's participants ranged in age from roughly 18 to 89 years and lived across roughly 24 United States geographic areas. In the prospective study, cohorts were assigned on the basis of participant-reported clinical history obtained from a screening survey and a study questionnaire. For ImmuneRACE Cohort 3, a participant was defined as recovered based on two consecutive negative NP/OP PCR tests, clearance by a healthcare professional, or resolution of symptoms. Each participant in the prospective study had whole blood, serum and a nasopharyngeal or oropharyngeal swab collected by mobile phlebotomists. Additional blood draws and questionnaires over an approximately two-month period could optionally be provided by prospective study participants. Before DNA extraction, blood samples from the prospective study were shipped at room temperature or frozen.

From the cysteine through the phenylalanine, the CDR3 covers 14 amino acids. The kept DNA is CDR3 alone, 42 bases in frame from the first base. The junction carries 12 bases between V and J, which are trimmed by 3 bases and 3 bases respectively. Based on the germline V gene (reference sequence), the CDR1 and CDR2 sequences are DFQATT and SNEGSKA. This sample was taken from a study of blood T cell repertoires in COVID-19 (TCRdb year 2020). For context, the study as a whole: Samples covering the acute and convalescent phases of COVID-19 were provided by collaborators in the United States, Italy and Spain. The prospective study material was composed of cDNA or gDNA derived from T cells, B-cell-depleted T cells, or PBMCs. Deeply sampled blood TCRbeta repertoires from subjects exposed to, actively infected with, or recovered from COVID-19 were included in the dataset. The repertoires were made available in a free public database intended to serve as a resource for research on the immune response to SARS-CoV-2. The samples were drawn from two sources: the first 160 participants of the ongoing ImmuneRACE study, and some 1,300 subjects contributed by 6 global collaborators. Sample metadata almost always included a de-identified subject ID, COVID-19 status, age in years and sex. Where available, HLA class I and class II types were obtained from metadata supplied by the sample provider rather than from assay-based typing. The paper's findings and limits, for the study overall: The amount of clinical and demographic metadata varied by source and participant and was provided uncurated.

This TCR was sampled from a woman aged 45-65 years who had recovered from COVID-19. The chain couples TRBV20-1 to TRBJ1-5; no D segment can be confidently identified. Specimen: PBMCs or T cells enriched from blood (not recorded which). In nucleotide form, the sequence is TGCAGTGCTAGTGGTCAGGACTTCAATCAGCCCCAGCATTTT. It translates as CSASGQDFNQPQHF.